This TCR beta chain derives from a study of T-cell memory formation after mild COVID-19. The overall study: TCR clusters were mostly confined to one donor each.

Per germline, CDR1 DFQATT and CDR2 SNEGSKA (reference sequence). CDR3 length: 12 residues. V gave up 3 bases and J gave up 5 bases, with 8 bases separating them. TCRdb recomputed calls from the 5' RACE reads with MiXCR, one row per CDR3 protein. Of 550,000 to 700,000 distinct CDR3 sequences detected, approximately 15% appear once; the ten largest clones hold just over 8%. The receptor comes from an adult woman who had mild COVID-19 (a few samples of this study predate the infection). Cell type and time point are not known. The sequenced material came from PBMCs or a T cell subset sorted from them (not recorded which). The J gene is TRBJ2-1, the V gene TRBV20-1, with D hard to call. DNA of the CDR3: TGCAGTGCTAGTCGTGGAAACAATGAGCAGTTCTTC. It translates to CSASRGNNEQFF.